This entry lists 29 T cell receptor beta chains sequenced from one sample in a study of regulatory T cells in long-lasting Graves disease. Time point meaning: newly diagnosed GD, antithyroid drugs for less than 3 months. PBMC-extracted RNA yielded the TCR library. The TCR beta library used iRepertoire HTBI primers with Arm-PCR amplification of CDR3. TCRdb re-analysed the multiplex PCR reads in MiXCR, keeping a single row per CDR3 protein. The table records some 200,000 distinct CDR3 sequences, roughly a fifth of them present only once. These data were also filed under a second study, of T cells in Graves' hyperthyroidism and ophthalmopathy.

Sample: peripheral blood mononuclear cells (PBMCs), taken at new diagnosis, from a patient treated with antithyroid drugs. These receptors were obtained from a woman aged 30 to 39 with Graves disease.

Written as DNA, the CDR3 is TGTGCCAGCTCACCCCTAATCTCTGACAGCTCCGCAGGCTATGAAAAACTGTTTTTT. Translated, it gives CASSPLISDSSAGYEKLFF. This chain links TRBV18 with TRBJ1-4; maybe TRBD1 (5 bases). Germline values: CDR1 KGHSH, CDR2 LQKENI. This CDR3 is built from 19 residues. V lost 3 bases to trimming and J lost 6 bases, with 26 bases between them.

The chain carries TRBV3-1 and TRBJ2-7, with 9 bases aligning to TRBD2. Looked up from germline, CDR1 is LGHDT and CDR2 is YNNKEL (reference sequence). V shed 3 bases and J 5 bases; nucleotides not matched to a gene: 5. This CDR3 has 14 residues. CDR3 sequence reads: CASSQTSGLDEQYF. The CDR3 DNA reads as TGTGCCAGCAGCCAGACTAGCGGTCTCGACGAGCAGTACTTC.

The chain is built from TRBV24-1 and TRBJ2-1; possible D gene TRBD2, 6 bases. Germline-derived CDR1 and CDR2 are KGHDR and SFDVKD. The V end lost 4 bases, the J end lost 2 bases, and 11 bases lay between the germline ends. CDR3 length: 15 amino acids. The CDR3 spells CATSDPGGAYNEQFF. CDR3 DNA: TGTGCCACCAGTGACCCCGGCGGGGCCTACAATGAGCAGTTCTTC.

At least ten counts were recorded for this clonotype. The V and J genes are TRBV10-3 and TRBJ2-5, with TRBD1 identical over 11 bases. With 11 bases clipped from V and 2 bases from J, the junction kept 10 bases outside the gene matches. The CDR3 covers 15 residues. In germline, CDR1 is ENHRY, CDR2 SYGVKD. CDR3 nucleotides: TGTGCCTCGAAGGGACAGGGGGTCGAGCAAGAGACCCAGTACTTC. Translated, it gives CASKGQGVEQETQYF.

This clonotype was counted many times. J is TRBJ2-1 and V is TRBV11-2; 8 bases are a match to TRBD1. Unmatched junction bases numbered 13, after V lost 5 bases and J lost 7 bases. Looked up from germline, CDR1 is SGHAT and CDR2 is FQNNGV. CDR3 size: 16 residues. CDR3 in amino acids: CASSPKTGVALNEQFF. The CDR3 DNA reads TGTGCCAGCAGCCCGAAGACAGGGGTAGCGTTGAATGAGCAGTTCTTC.

The DNA for the CDR3 is TGTGCCAGCAGCTACCCGGGGGCGATACAGGGATTCGAGGGCTACACCTTC. Translated: CASSYPGAIQGFEGYTF. This chain links TRBV7-2 with TRBJ1-2, with a weak D call TRBD1 (6 bases). Germline loops: CDR1 SGHTA, CDR2 FQGNSA. Trimming left V 4 bases short and J 8 bases short, with 26 bases between. The length of the CDR3 is 17 residues.

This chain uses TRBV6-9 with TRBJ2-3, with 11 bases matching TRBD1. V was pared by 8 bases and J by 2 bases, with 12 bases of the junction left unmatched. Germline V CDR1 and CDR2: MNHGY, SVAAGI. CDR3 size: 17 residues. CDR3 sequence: CASGSRDRGTPTDTQYF. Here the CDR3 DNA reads TGTGCCAGCGGTTCCCGGGACAGGGGGACCCCCACAGATACGCAGTATTTT.

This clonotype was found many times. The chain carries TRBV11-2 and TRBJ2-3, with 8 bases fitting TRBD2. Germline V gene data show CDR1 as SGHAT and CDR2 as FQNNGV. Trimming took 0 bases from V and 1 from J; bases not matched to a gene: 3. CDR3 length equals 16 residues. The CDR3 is CASSLEGSGGTDTQYF. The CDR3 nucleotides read TGTGCCAGCAGCTTAGAAGGTAGCGGGGGCACAGATACGCAGTATTTT. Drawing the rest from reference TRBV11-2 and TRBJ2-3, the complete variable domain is EAGVAQSPRYKIIEKRQSVAFWCNPISGHATLYWYQQILGQGPKLLIQFQNNGVVDDSQLPKDRFSAERLKGVDSTLKIQPAKLEDSAVYLCASSLEGSGGTDTQYFGPGTRLTVL.

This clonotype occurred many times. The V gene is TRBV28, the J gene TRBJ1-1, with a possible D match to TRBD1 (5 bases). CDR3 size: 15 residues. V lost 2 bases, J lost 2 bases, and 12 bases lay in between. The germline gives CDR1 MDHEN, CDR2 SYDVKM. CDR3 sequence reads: CASSLGGVTNTEAFF. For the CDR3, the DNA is TGTGCCAGCAGTTTAGGGGGGGTTACAAACACTGAAGCTTTCTTT.

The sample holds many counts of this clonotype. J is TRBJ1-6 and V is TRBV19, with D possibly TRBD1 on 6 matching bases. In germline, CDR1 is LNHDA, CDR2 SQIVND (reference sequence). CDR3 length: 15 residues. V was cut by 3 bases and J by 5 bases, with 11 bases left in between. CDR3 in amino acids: CASSMERTDNSPLHF. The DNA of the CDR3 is TGTGCCAGTAGTATGGAAAGGACAGATAATTCACCCCTCCACTTT.

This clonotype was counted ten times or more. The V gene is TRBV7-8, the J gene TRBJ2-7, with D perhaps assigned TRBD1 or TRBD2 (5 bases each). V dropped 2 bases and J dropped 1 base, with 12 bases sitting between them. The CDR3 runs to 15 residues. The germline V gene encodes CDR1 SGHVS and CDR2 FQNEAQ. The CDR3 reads CASSLRGADSYEQYF. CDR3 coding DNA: TGTGCCAGCAGCTTAAGAGGGGCTGATTCCTACGAGCAGTACTTC. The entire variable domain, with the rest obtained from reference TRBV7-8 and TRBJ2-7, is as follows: GAGVSQSPRYKVAKRGQDVALRCDPISGHVSLFWYQQALGQGPEFLTYFQNEAQLDKSGLPSDRFFAERPEGSVSTLKIQRTQQEDSAVYLCASSLRGADSYEQYFGPGTRLTVT.

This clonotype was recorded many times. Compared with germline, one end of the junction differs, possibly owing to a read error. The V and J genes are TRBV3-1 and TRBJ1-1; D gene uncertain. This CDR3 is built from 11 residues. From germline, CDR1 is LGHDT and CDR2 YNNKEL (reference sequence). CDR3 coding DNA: TGTGCCAGCAGCCAGAACGCTGAAGCTTTCTTT. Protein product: CASSQNAEAFF.

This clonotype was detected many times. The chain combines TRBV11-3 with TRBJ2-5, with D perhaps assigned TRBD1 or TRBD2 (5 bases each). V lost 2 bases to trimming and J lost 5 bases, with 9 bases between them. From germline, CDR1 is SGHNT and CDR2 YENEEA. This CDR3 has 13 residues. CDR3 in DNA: TGTGCCAGCAGCTTACAGGGCGGGGAGACCCAGTACTTC. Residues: CASSLQGGETQYF.

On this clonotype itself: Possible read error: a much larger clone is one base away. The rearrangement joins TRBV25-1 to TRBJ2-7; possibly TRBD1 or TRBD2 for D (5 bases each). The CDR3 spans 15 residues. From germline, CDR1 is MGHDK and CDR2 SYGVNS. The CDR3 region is CATSDIYGGAYEQYF. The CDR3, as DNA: TGTGCCACCAGTGATATATATGGGGGAGCCTACGAGCAGTACTTC.

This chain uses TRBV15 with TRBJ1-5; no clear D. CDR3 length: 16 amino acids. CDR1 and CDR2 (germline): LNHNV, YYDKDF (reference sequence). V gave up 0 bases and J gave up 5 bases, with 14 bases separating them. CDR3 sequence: CATSRDWSTSDQPQHF. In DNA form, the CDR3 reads TGTGCCACCAGCAGAGATTGGTCGACGAGCGATCAGCCCCAGCATTTT.

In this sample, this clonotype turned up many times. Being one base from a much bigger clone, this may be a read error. CDR3 sequence (DNA): TGTGCCTGCAGTTCCGGGACAGGGGGTTGGGAGCAGTACTTC. Translated: CACSSGTGGWEQYF. V usage is TRBV12-3 or TRBV12-4 and J usage is TRBJ2-7, with 11 bases aligning to TRBD1. The CDR3 length is 14 residues.

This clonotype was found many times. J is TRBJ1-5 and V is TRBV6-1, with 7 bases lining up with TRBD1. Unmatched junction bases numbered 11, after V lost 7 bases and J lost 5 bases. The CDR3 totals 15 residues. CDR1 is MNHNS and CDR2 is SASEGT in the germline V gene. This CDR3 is CASKKKGASDQPQHF. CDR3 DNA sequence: TGTGCCAGCAAGAAAAAGGGGGCCTCGGATCAGCCCCAGCATTTT.

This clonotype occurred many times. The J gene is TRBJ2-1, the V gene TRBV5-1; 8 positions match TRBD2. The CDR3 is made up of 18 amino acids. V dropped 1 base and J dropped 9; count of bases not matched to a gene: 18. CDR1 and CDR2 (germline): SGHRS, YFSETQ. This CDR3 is CASSLKLAATSHIGEQFF. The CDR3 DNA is TGCGCCAGCAGCTTGAAACTAGCGGCCACCTCTCACATCGGTGAGCAGTTCTTC.

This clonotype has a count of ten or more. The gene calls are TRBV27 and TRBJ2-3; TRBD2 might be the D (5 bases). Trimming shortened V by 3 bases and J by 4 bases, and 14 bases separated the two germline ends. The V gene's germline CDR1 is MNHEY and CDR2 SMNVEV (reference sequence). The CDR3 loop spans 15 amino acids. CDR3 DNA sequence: TGTGCCAGCAGTTTGTACTTCGGGGATCCAGATACGCAGTATTTT. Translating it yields CASSLYFGDPDTQYF.

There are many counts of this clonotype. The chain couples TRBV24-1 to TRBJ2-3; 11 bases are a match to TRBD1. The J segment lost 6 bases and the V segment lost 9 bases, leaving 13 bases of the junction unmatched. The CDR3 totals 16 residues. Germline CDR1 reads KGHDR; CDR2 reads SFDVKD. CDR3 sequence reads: CATGPRTGGGKDTQYF. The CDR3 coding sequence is TGTGCCACCGGGCCCCGGACAGGGGGCGGGAAGGATACGCAGTATTTT.

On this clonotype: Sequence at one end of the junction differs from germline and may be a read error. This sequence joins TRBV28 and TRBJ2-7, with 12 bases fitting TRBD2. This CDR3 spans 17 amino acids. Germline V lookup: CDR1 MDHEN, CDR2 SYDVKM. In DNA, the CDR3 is TGTGCCAGCAGGCCATCGATACTAGCGGGAGGTCGTTACGGGCAGTACTTC. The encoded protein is CASRPSILAGGRYGQYF.

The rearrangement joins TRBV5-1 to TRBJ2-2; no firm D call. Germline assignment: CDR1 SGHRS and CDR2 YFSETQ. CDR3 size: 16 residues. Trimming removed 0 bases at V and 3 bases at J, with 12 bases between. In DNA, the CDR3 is TGCGCCAGCAGCTTGGAGGTCCTCCCCCACACCGGGGAGCTGTTTTTT. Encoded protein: CASSLEVLPHTGELFF. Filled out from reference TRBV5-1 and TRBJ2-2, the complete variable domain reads KAGVTQTPRYLIKTRGQQVTLSCSPISGHRSVSWYQQTPGQGLQFLFEYFSETQRNKGNFPGRFSGRQFSNSRSEMNVSTLELGDSALYLCASSLEVLPHTGELFFGEGSRLTVL.

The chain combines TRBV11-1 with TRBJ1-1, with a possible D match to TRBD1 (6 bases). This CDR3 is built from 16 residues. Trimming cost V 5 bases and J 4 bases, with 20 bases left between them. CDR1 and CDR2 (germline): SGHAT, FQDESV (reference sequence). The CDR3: CASSLPLGGASTEAFF. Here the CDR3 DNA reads TGTGCCAGCAGCCTTCCTCTGGGGGGGGCTAGCACTGAAGCTTTCTTT.

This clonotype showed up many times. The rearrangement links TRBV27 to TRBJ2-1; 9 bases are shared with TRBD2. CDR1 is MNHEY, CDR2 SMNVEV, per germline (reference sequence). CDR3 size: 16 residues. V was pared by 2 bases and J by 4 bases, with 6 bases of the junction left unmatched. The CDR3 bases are TGTGCCAGCAGTTTACGGGGGACTAGCCTATACAATGAGCAGTTCTTC. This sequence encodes CASSLRGTSLYNEQFF.

CDR3 nucleotides: TGCAGTGCTGCCCCCCGGGACAGGGGCACAGATACGCAGTATTTT. This gives the protein CSAAPRDRGTDTQYF. The genes are TRBV20-1 and TRBJ2-3; 9 bases are shared with TRBD1. Germline V lookup: CDR1 DFQATT, CDR2 SNEGSKA (reference sequence). J lost 1 base, V lost 5 bases, and 7 bases had no gene match. The CDR3 runs 15 residues.

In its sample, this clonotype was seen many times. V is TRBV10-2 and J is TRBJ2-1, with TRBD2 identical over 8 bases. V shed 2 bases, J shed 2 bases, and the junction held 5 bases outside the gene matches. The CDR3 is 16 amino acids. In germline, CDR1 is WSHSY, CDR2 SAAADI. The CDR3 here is CASSEIIGRAYNEQFF. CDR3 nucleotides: TGCGCCAGCAGTGAGATTATCGGGAGGGCCTACAATGAGCAGTTCTTC.

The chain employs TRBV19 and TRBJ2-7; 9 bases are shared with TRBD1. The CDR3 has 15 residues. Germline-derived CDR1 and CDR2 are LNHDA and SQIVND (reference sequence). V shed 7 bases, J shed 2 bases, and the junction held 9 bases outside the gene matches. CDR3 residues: CASILGDRVTYEQYF. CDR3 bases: TGTGCCAGTATCCTGGGGGACAGGGTGACCTACGAGCAGTACTTC. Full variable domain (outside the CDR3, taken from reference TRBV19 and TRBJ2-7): DGGITQSPKYLFRKEGQNVTLSCEQNLNHDAMYWYRQDPGQGLRLIYYSQIVNDFQKGDIAEGYSVSREKKESFPLTVTSAQKNPTAFYLCASILGDRVTYEQYFGPGTRLTVT.

The CDR3 DNA follows: TGTGCCAGCAGTGCCTCGACTAGCGGGAGCGACGAGCAGTACTTC. It codes for CASSASTSGSDEQYF. V and J are TRBV6-2 or TRBV6-3 and TRBJ2-7; 12 bases map to TRBD2. After removal of 5 bases from V and 5 bases from J, the junction contained 7 bases not matched to a gene. Germline-derived CDR1 and CDR2 are MNHEY and SVGEGT. This CDR3 region has 15 residues.

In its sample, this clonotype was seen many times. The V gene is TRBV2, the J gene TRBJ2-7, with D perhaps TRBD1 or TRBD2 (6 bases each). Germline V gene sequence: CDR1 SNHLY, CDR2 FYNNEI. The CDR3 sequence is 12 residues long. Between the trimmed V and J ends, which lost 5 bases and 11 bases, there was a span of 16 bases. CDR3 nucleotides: TGTGCCAGCAGTATCGACGGGGGCGTGGAGTACTTC. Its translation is CASSIDGGVEYF.